The 15 T cell receptor beta chains below were found in one sample sequenced in a study of beta chain features in type 1 diabetes. Since all of the isolated RNA was reverse transcribed, expressed TCRB transcripts were what got sequenced. Assay: immunoSEQ multiplex PCR; the TCRdb copy retains only in-frame clones and omits some. The table has a few hundred thousand clones, about 30% seen once; the top ten hold approximately 4%. Sequencing was carried out using central memory CD4+ T cells from blood. The receptors shown here come from a man aged 25-45 years in good health.

The chain uses TRBV5-1 and TRBJ2-7, with D perhaps matching TRBD1 (5 bases). The CDR3 extends over 14 amino acids. V lost 3 bases and J 3 bases, leaving 13 bases between the germline ends. Germline CDR1 SGHRS, CDR2 YFSETQ. CDR3 loop: CASSSDSRNYEQYF. In nucleotides, the CDR3 is TGCGCCAGCAGCTCTGACAGTCGTAACTACGAGCAGTACTTC.

This chain connects TRBV14 to TRBJ1-6; D ambiguous. There are 15 residues in the CDR3. Germline-derived CDR1 and CDR2 are SGHDN and FVKESK. V lost 4 bases and J lost 9, with 16 bases in between. The CDR3 loop reads CASSPGPGGGSPLHF. The CDR3 DNA follows: TGTGCCAGCAGCCCCGGACCGGGAGGCGGTTCACCCCTCCACTTT.

This clone was seen at least ten times. The CDR3 is CASSGGQGNEQYF. In nucleotides, the CDR3 is TGTGCCAGCAGTGGGGGACAGGGGAACGAGCAGTACTTC. This chain connects TRBV2 to TRBJ2-7; the match to TRBD1 covers 10 bases. The CDR3 spans 13 residues. With 4 bases clipped from V and 5 bases from J, the junction kept 2 bases outside the gene matches. Germline values: CDR1 SNHLY, CDR2 FYNNEI. Combining the CDR3 with reference TRBV2 and TRBJ2-7 gives the whole variable domain EPEVTQTPSHQVTQMGQEVILRCVPISNHLYFYWYRQILGQKVEFLVSFYNNEISEKSEIFDDQFSVERPDGSNFTLKIRSTKLEDSAMYFCASSGGQGNEQYFGPGTRLTVT.

This clone was seen a handful of times. V usage is TRBV30 and J usage is TRBJ2-1; D unclear. Germline V gene lookup returns CDR1 GTSNPN and CDR2 SVGIG (reference sequence). The CDR3 contains 11 residues. The V end lost 4 bases, the J end lost 7 bases, and 8 bases lay between the germline ends. The CDR3 region is CAWNRVNEQFF. CDR3 bases: TGTGCCTGGAATCGAGTAAATGAGCAGTTCTTC.

This chain links TRBV15 with TRBJ1-5, with TRBD1 as a possible D gene (6 bases). The CDR3 has 11 amino acids. Germline V gives CDR1 LNHNV, CDR2 YYDKDF (reference sequence). V lost 5 bases and J lost 12, with 11 bases in between. The CDR3 bases are TGTGCCACCAGCTCAGGGGAGCGCCAGCATTTT. Translating gives CATSSGERQHF.

This clone was seen many times. The V call is TRBV4-2, the J call TRBJ2-3; 7 nucleotides match TRBD1. V was clipped by 4 bases and J by 4 bases; unmatched bases: 5. CDR3 size: 14 residues. Germline V gene data show CDR1 as LGHNA and CDR2 as YNFKEQ. The CDR3 is CASSRDTGADTQYF. The DNA for the CDR3 is TGTGCCAGCAGCCGAGACACAGGGGCAGATACGCAGTATTTT.

The V call is TRBV5-1, the J call TRBJ2-7; perhaps TRBD1 as D (5 bases). V lost 7 bases, J lost 0 bases, and 17 bases lay in between. Looked up from germline, CDR1 is SGHRS and CDR2 is YFSETQ. The CDR3 consists of 15 residues. The chain's CDR3 is CASRPRADNSYEQYF. The CDR3 region has the DNA TGCGCCAGCCGTCCCAGGGCAGACAACTCCTACGAGCAGTACTTC.

The V and J genes are TRBV11-2 and TRBJ2-5; D is unresolved. This CDR3 contains 13 residues. CDR1 is SGHAT and CDR2 is FQNNGV in the germline V gene. Trimming took 0 bases from V and 7 from J, leaving 9 bases between them. This CDR3 reads CASSLEPGATQYF. CDR3 sequence (DNA): TGTGCCAGCAGCTTAGAACCAGGAGCGACCCAGTACTTC.

The chain combines TRBV7-9 with TRBJ2-1; D might be TRBD1 or TRBD2, each matching 5 bases. V gave up 4 bases and J gave up 5 bases, with 12 bases separating them. CDR1 and CDR2 (germline): SEHNR, FQNEAQ (reference sequence). The CDR3 runs to 14 residues. The CDR3: CASSSLWGNNEQFF. The DNA of the CDR3 is TGTGCCAGCAGCTCCCTTTGGGGGAACAATGAGCAGTTCTTC.

The gene calls are TRBV4-1 and TRBJ2-1, with D uncertain. The V gene lost 2 bases and the J gene lost 15 bases, with 17 bases spanning the gap. There are 13 residues in the CDR3. Germline V CDR1 and CDR2: MGHRA, YSYEKL. The CDR3 DNA sequence: TGCGCCAGCAGCCAACGGGTTGAAGGGCACTCGTTCTTC. Its protein is CASSQRVEGHSFF.

This clone has a handful of counts. The chain has TRBV7-2 and TRBJ2-1; the D gene could be TRBD1 or TRBD2 (6 bases each). Trimming cost V 8 bases and J 0 bases, with 14 bases left between them. This CDR3 region has 15 residues. Germline CDR1 and CDR2: SGHTA and FQGNSA. The CDR3: CASGQGRSSYNEQFF. CDR3 DNA: TGTGCCAGCGGCCAGGGGAGGAGCTCCTACAATGAGCAGTTCTTC.

The CDR3 region has the DNA TGTGCCAGCAGCGGTCGGACTAGCAGCACAGATACGCAGTATTTT. Its translation: CASSGRTSSTDTQYF. The chain joins TRBV11-2 to TRBJ2-3, with 8 bases lining up with TRBD2. The CDR3 loop spans 15 amino acids. J gave up 0 bases and V 5 bases, and 4 bases lay outside the gene matches. Germline V gene sequence: CDR1 SGHAT, CDR2 FQNNGV.

V and J are TRBV4-3 and TRBJ2-7, with D tentatively TRBD1 (6 bases). V lost 4 bases, J lost 4 bases, and 17 bases lay in between. Germline assignment: CDR1 LGHNA and CDR2 YSLEER. The CDR3 is 15 amino acids. CDR3 in amino acids: CASSLTVGASYEQYF. DNA for the CDR3: TGCGCCAGCAGCCTTACAGTGGGGGCCTCATACGAGCAGTACTTC.

This clone was recorded once. CDR3 DNA: TGTGCCAGCAGGAAGACAGGGGGCCCCTACGAGCAGTACTTC. Residues: CASRKTGGPYEQYF. V usage is TRBV5-6 and J usage is TRBJ2-7; 10 bases line up with TRBD1. V dropped 5 bases and J dropped 2; count of bases not matched to a gene: 4. Germline-derived CDR1 and CDR2 are SGHDT and YYEEEE. CDR3 size: 14 residues.

The chain joins TRBV29-1 to TRBJ2-3; the D gene is possibly TRBD1 (5 bases). This CDR3 has 13 residues. Germline V gene sequence: CDR1 SQVTM, CDR2 ANQGSEA. V was clipped by 8 bases and J by 2 bases, with 14 bases between them. CDR3 nucleotide sequence: TGCAGCACATGGACACCGAACACAGATACGCAGTATTTT. This sequence encodes CSTWTPNTDTQYF.